Listed here is a single T cell receptor beta chain. What it recognizes is unknown. The data were taken from a study of cytomegalovirus exposure and HLA in healthy donors. Study observations and caveats: Some V segments (TRBV6-2 and TRBV6-3 among them) were excluded as indistinguishable.

In germline, CDR1 is MNHNS, CDR2 SASEGT. V was pared by 5 bases and J by 5 bases, with 2 bases of the junction left unmatched. CDR3 length: 13 amino acids. 13 Jbeta primers and 60 Vbeta primers were used for the PCR. Sequencing used immunoSEQ multiplex PCR; TCRdb keeps in-frame clones, though not all of them. Here the sample spans fewer than 150,000 clones, 80% being singletons. The sample comprised PBMCs. The receptor comes from a man aged 35-49 years in good health and CMV-seronegative. The chain couples TRBV6-1 to TRBJ1-2; 10 nucleotides line up with TRBD1. The CDR3 spells CASSRDRGYGYTF. The CDR3 DNA follows: TGTGCCAGCAGTAGGGACAGGGGATATGGCTACACCTTC.